This entry lists 20 T cell receptor beta chains sequenced from one sample in a study of blood T cell repertoires in COVID-19. Here immunoSEQ multiplex PCR was the method, and the copy in TCRdb shows in-frame clones only, minus some. The repertoire holds 300,000 to 350,000 clones, with about nine tenths as singletons. The specimen sequenced was PBMCs or T cells enriched from blood (not recorded which). These TCRs come from a woman aged 30 to 39 who had been exposed to COVID-19.

This clone was observed a single time. The gene calls are TRBV5-1 and TRBJ2-7; D perhaps matches TRBD2 (5 bases). Germline CDR1 reads SGHRS; CDR2 reads YFSETQ. V lost 4 bases and J 7 bases, leaving 18 bases between the germline ends. There are 14 residues in the CDR3. In DNA, the CDR3 is TGCGCCAGCAGCACAACCTTATCGACGGGAGAGCAGTACTTC. It yields the protein CASSTTLSTGEQYF.

V usage is TRBV7-8 and J usage is TRBJ1-2, with 7 bases matching TRBD1. The V gene end was trimmed by 2 bases and the J gene end by 4 bases; junction bases not matched to a gene: 7. Germline V gene lookup returns CDR1 SGHVS and CDR2 FQNEAQ. This CDR3 is 15 amino acids long. The CDR3 nucleotides read TGTGCCAGCAGCTTAAACCTGGGACAGTCCTATGGCTACACCTTC. This encodes CASSLNLGQSYGYTF. The whole variable domain, filled in from reference TRBV7-8 and TRBJ1-2, reads GAGVSQSPRYKVAKRGQDVALRCDPISGHVSLFWYQQALGQGPEFLTYFQNEAQLDKSGLPSDRFFAERPEGSVSTLKIQRTQQEDSAVYLCASSLNLGQSYGYTFGSGTRLTVV.

The chain carries TRBV27 and TRBJ2-2; the D gene is possibly TRBD1 (5 bases). The CDR3 totals 14 residues. Trimming shortened V by 5 bases and J by 4 bases, and 11 bases separated the two germline ends. Germline V gene data show CDR1 as MNHEY and CDR2 as SMNVEV (reference sequence). CDR3 loop: CASSARQTTGELFF. In DNA form, the CDR3 reads TGTGCCAGCAGTGCCCGACAGACCACCGGGGAGCTGTTTTTT.

The chain links TRBV19 to TRBJ2-7; D uncertain. V was cut by 3 bases and J by 3 bases, with 18 bases left in between. There are 16 residues in the CDR3. Germline V gene lookup returns CDR1 LNHDA and CDR2 SQIVND (reference sequence). The CDR3 DNA sequence: TGTGCCAGTAGTATTTCGGTGCGGTACACCTTCTACGAGCAGTACTTC. Amino acids: CASSISVRYTFYEQYF.

This clone was detected a few times. J is TRBJ2-7 and V is TRBV4-1, with D tentatively TRBD2 (6 bases). The CDR3 loop spans 16 amino acids. V was trimmed by 1 base and J by 2 bases, leaving 15 bases between them. Per the germline V gene, CDR1 is MGHRA and CDR2 is YSYEKL. The CDR3 coding sequence is TGCGCCAGCAGCCAAGCGGGGCAGCGGGTAACCTACGAGCAGTACTTC. Translation: CASSQAGQRVTYEQYF.

In the case of this clone: Other nucleotide sequences in the sample specify the same CDR3. The chain joins TRBV2 to TRBJ2-5; D remains unclear. V was clipped by 4 bases and J by 1 base, with 4 bases between them. The CDR3 loop spans 12 amino acids. Looked up from germline, CDR1 is SNHLY and CDR2 is FYNNEI. The CDR3 DNA sequence: TGTGCCAGCAGTGCGGGCCAAGAGACCCAGTACTTC. This encodes CASSAGQETQYF. The full variable domain, rest sourced from reference TRBV2 and TRBJ2-5, is EPEVTQTPSHQVTQMGQEVILRCVPISNHLYFYWYRQILGQKVEFLVSFYNNEISEKSEIFDDQFSVERPDGSNFTLKIRSTKLEDSAMYFCASSAGQETQYFGPGTRLLVL.

V usage is TRBV28 and J usage is TRBJ1-6; no reliable D call. The length of the CDR3 is 12 residues. Looked up from germline, CDR1 is MDHEN and CDR2 is SYDVKM. V was pared by 2 bases and J by 14 bases, with 10 bases between. The CDR3 DNA sequence: TGTGCCAGCAGTTTACCCCCCGAGGCCCTCCACTTT. Translated, it gives CASSLPPEALHF.

In nucleotides, the CDR3 is TGTGCCAGCAGCCAGCGCCCCTTGAATAGCGCCTACAATGAGCAGTTCTTC. Amino acid sequence: CASSQRPLNSAYNEQFF. The chain couples TRBV7-8 to TRBJ2-1, with a possible D match to TRBD2 (5 bases). Trimming left V 5 bases short and J 2 bases short, with 19 bases between. The CDR3 has 17 amino acids. The germline CDR1 and CDR2 sequences are SGHVS and FQNEAQ. The entire variable domain, with the rest obtained from reference TRBV7-8 and TRBJ2-1, is as follows: GAGVSQSPRYKVAKRGQDVALRCDPISGHVSLFWYQQALGQGPEFLTYFQNEAQLDKSGLPSDRFFAERPEGSVSTLKIQRTQQEDSAVYLCASSQRPLNSAYNEQFFGPGTRLTVL.

The chain links TRBV28 to TRBJ1-2; no definite D call. The CDR3 covers 16 residues. Trimming pared 2 bases from V and 4 bases from J, leaving 17 bases between. CDR1 is MDHEN, CDR2 SYDVKM, per germline. The DNA of the CDR3 is TGTGCCAGCAGTTTAACGGTAGGACTTACCCTCTATGGCTACACCTTC. Translating it yields CASSLTVGLTLYGYTF.

Comments on this clone: An end of the junction does not agree with germline; a read error may underlie this. The V gene is TRBV27, the J gene TRBJ2-3; 9 bases line up with TRBD2. The CDR3 has 14 amino acids. Germline values: CDR1 MNHEY, CDR2 SMNVEV (reference sequence). The CDR3 reads CASSPKIIGTSTIF. DNA for the CDR3: TGTGCCAGCAGCCCCAAAATAATCGGGACTAGCACAATTTTT.

The chain recombines TRBV10-2 with TRBJ2-7; 10 positions agree with TRBD2. Losses at the gene ends were 5 bases for V and 2 bases for J; bases not matched to a gene: 0. CDR1 and CDR2 from the germline V gene are WSHSY and SAAADI. CDR3 length equals 13 residues. CDR3 residues: CASSTSGTYEQYF. The CDR3 coding sequence is TGCGCCAGCAGTACTAGCGGGACCTACGAGCAGTACTTC.

The chain links TRBV7-9 to TRBJ2-7, with 7 bases identical to TRBD1. Germline CDR1 SEHNR, CDR2 FQNEAQ (reference sequence). With 4 bases clipped from V and 4 bases from J, the junction kept 7 bases outside the gene matches. The CDR3 runs to 14 residues. The CDR3 region has the DNA TGTGCCAGCAGCTCTGACAGGGCGTCGTACGAGCAGTACTTC. Amino acids: CASSSDRASYEQYF.

This clone has only a few counts. The chain recombines TRBV11-2 with TRBJ2-7; 9 bases are a match to TRBD2. Germline assignment: CDR1 SGHAT and CDR2 FQNNGV. Trimming cost V 1 base and J 2 bases; bases outside gene matches: 3. The CDR3 length is 15 residues. The CDR3 reads CASSLGGGRAYEQYF. For the CDR3, the DNA is TGTGCCAGCAGCTTAGGTGGCGGGAGGGCCTACGAGCAGTACTTC.

The rearrangement links TRBV6-5 to TRBJ2-3; D may be TRBD1 (5 bases). The germline gives CDR1 MNHEY, CDR2 SVGAGI. Trimming removed 7 bases at V and 4 bases at J, with 9 bases between. CDR3 length: 12 residues. CDR3 bases: TGTGCCAGCACAGGGCCGGCAGATACGCAGTATTTT. Its translation: CASTGPADTQYF.

V usage is TRBV11-2 and J usage is TRBJ2-2, with a tentative D call TRBD2 (6 bases). Trimming took 1 base from V and 7 from J, leaving 13 bases between them. The CDR3 spans 15 residues. From germline, CDR1 is SGHAT and CDR2 FQNNGV. The CDR3 DNA sequence: TGTGCCAGCAGCTTAGTTCGGGAGATGAGCGGGGAGCTGTTTTTT. Protein: CASSLVREMSGELFF.

The rearrangement uses TRBV5-4 and TRBJ2-2; TRBD1 matches at 8 bases. The CDR3 is made up of 17 amino acids. V shed 0 bases, J shed 4 bases, and the junction held 8 bases outside the gene matches. CDR1 is SGHNT and CDR2 is YYREEE in the germline V gene (reference sequence). The CDR3, as DNA: TGTGCCAGCAGCTTGGCGCATACAGGGGGAGGCACCGGGGAGCTGTTTTTT. Encoded protein: CASSLAHTGGGTGELFF.

J is TRBJ2-5 and V is TRBV27; D is undetermined. Germline V gives CDR1 MNHEY, CDR2 SMNVEV (reference sequence). V dropped 4 bases and J dropped 1 base, with 10 bases sitting between them. This CDR3 is built from 14 residues. The CDR3 DNA reads as TGTGCCAGCAGTTATGCCAGAACCCAAGAGACCCAGTACTTC. This codes for CASSYARTQETQYF.

This chain joins TRBV5-1 and TRBJ2-1; 8 bases agree with TRBD2. Trimming removed 5 bases from V and 1 base from J; junction bases left unmatched: 8. Germline V CDR1 and CDR2: SGHRS, YFSETQ. The CDR3 sequence is 16 residues long. CDR3 loop: CASRPTSGSSYNEQFF. CDR3 coding DNA: TGCGCCAGCAGACCCACGAGCGGGAGTTCCTACAATGAGCAGTTCTTC.

This chain connects TRBV19 to TRBJ2-7, with TRBD1 identical over 11 bases. The V gene's germline CDR1 is LNHDA and CDR2 SQIVND (reference sequence). This CDR3 contains 15 residues. The V gene end was trimmed by 6 bases and the J gene end by 2 bases; junction bases not matched to a gene: 6. The CDR3 nucleotides are TGTGCCAGTAGGCACCGGGACAGGGGGACCTACGAGCAGTACTTC. The encoded protein is CASRHRDRGTYEQYF.

The gene calls are TRBV11-1 and TRBJ2-7; 10 bases align to TRBD1. V was pared by 4 bases and J by 4 bases, with 7 bases of the junction left unmatched. The CDR3 sequence is 15 residues long. Germline V gene data show CDR1 as SGHAT and CDR2 as FQDESV (reference sequence). CDR3 loop: CASSSPGQGRYEQYF. The DNA for the CDR3 is TGTGCCAGCAGCTCCCCGGGACAGGGGAGATACGAGCAGTACTTC.